The entry that follows covers one T cell receptor (beta chain) sequence. This clone showed up just a few times. No cognate antigen has been identified for it. No base qualities exist here, and no much larger clone lies one base off it. Receptor amplification or capture employed the immunoSEQ multiplex PCR assay. For the multiplex PCR, a mixture combining 60 forward primers for TCR Vbeta segments and 13 reverse primers for TCR Jbeta segments was used. The CDR3 region of rearranged TCR beta genes was amplified from genomic DNA by a multiplex PCR assay. On the Illumina HiSeq System, the amplified TCR beta libraries were sequenced as 87-base-pair reads. The study's own analysis went as follows. A later analysis tallied 70 million to 100 million unique TCR beta chains across the 666 repertoires, and around 10 million of those chains were shared by two or more donors. Raw reads were error-corrected and collapsed into unique sequences with a nearest-neighbor algorithm that merged closely related sequences to remove PCR and sequencing errors. Alignment of CDR3 sequences to IMGT reference sequences was used to assign V, D and J gene segments. For a sequence to be retained, at least a six-nucleotide match to both a V gene segment and a J gene segment was required. Rearrangements were classified as productive when the CDR3 lacked stop codons and remained in frame with V and J, and all other rearrangements were classified as non-productive. CDR3 was defined by IMGT convention, running from the second conserved V-encoded cysteine to the conserved J-encoded phenylalanine. The earlier analysis of 500 to 600 of the donors excluded sequences that lacked an unambiguous match to a single V gene segment. In an earlier analysis of approximately 500 of the donors, a V segment was called functional when productive rearrangements were above 56.7%, and segregating when the standard deviation between donors exceeded 5%. A statistical classification framework was built to diagnose cytomegalovirus status from the catalog of TCR beta chain sequences. In a later analysis, TCR nucleotide sequences were compared against IMGT/GENE-DB human TR gene sequences so that V and J genes could be assigned. Using the TCRdist pipeline, a later analysis assigned CDR3 sequences along with most-parsimonious VDJ recombination scenarios. In a later analysis, each TCR beta chain was defined by its CDR3 amino acid sequence together with its V-gene family, and reads without a unique V-gene family were excluded. A later analysis removed several hundred highly shared, low-generation-probability nucleotide sequences to deal with suspected cross-contamination and a sequencing artifact. A later analysis calculated a clonal expansion index for each public chain from normalized within-repertoire ranks of inferred template counts. In a later analysis, generation probabilities were computed with a VDJ recombination model fitted to out-of-frame rearrangements, and the resulting probabilities were checked against IGoR. In a later analysis, hypergeometric tests were used to score TCR-TCR, TCR-HLA and TCR-CMV co-occurrence, with a repertoire-size bias correction applied to TCR pairs. A later analysis estimated false discovery rates by permuting HLA or CMV assignments 20 times. In a later analysis, co-occurring TCRs were grouped using DBSCAN, with TCRdist sequence similarity added in when clustering inside HLA-allele-positive subsets. Repertoires with fewer than 30,000 or more than 120,000 public chains were left out of co-occurrence clustering, as were five repertoires with anomalous nucleotide sharing. Sourced from immuneACCESS, this table was stored by TCRdb with only in-frame sequences that have V and J called. A share of the clones is absent; for the studies checked, an unresolved V gene accounts for under half, and the remainder has no known explanation. The V and J calls and clone size come from that table; D and trimming were worked out from the DNA. Counted in this sample were 150,000 to 200,000 clones; around 85% of them appeared once. Of the sample, 1.5% to 2% falls within the top ten clones.

This sample is drawn from a study of cytomegalovirus exposure and HLA in healthy donors listed by TCRdb under 2017. Broadly, across the study: According to an earlier analysis of around 600 of the donors, 150 million to 200 million T cells yielded 95 million to 140 million unique TCR beta sequences and approximately 300 Gb of sequence data. The number of donors typed differed by locus, with roughly 629-640 for A, B, C, DRB1 and DQB1, more than 500 for DQA1, over 600 for DPA1, and around 430 for DPB1. In a later genetic analysis, genome-wide SNP genotypes for about 60% of the 666 donors were used, and that subset was treated as a discovery cohort. HLA typing covered class I and class II loci at four-digit resolution. Rather than drawing on any new phenotypic data, the later analysis identified candidate immune exposures from TCR beta sequences and the way those sequences occurred across donors. Across under 500 genotyped donors of the cohort, an average of roughly 250,000 unique TCR beta nucleotide sequences per donor were sequenced, and approximately 17% of those sequences were non-productive. Of the 398 genotyped donors, 81% fell in the genetic ancestry cluster associated with self-reported Caucasian donors. Along with the approximately 700-subject first cohort, a separate validation cohort of over 90 different subjects was used. An early release that covered 500 to 800 HLA-typed donors contained approximately 300 gigabases of sequencing data and roughly 84 million unique TCR sequences. Using immunosequencing, the study profiled T cell repertoires from about 620 subjects and related those repertoires to cytomegalovirus serostatus. In an earlier analysis of 550 to 700 of the donors, high-throughput TCR beta sequencing was used to judge whether each TCR beta V gene segment behaved as functional or pseudogenic. To predict cytomegalovirus infection status, the study combined high-throughput TCR immunosequencing, statistical association of individual TCRs with disease status, and machine learning. A later analysis re-examined previously published TCR beta repertoires from several hundred donors and added high-resolution HLA genotyping to investigate patterns of TCR occurrence. The study was designed to test whether signatures of past pathogen exposure could be identified by cataloging public T cell receptors. Roughly five DR-DQ haplotypes were handled as single units for association and clustering, since linkage in the cohort was strong. Alongside the repertoire data, information on donor age, sex, ethnicity and CMV serostatus was compiled. All discovery cohort repertoires had been generated using a single sequencing platform. Here is what the overall study found, with its caveats: Some IMGT-functional V segments, including TRBV6-2 and TRBV6-3, could not be told apart with the 87-base-pair reads, so those segments were excluded. Most CMV-associated TCR beta chains appeared to be HLA-restricted in a later analysis, and the HLA associations seemed to be driven largely by CMV exposure. Across donors, most TCR sequences were observed very rarely, whereas some public TCRs were present in many individuals. Specific HLA alleles were associated with roughly 17,000 TCR beta sequences at a false discovery rate of 0.05 in a later analysis. The classifier was reported to diagnose cytomegalovirus status with high specificity and sensitivity in both the original cohort and the validation cohort. Three of the identified cytomegalovirus-associated TCR beta chains were confirmed in vitro to be specific for cytomegalovirus antigens. A later genetic analysis associated a missense DCLRE1C variant with V-gene and J-gene trimming of TCR beta chains, and an independent cohort replicated the association. A further reported finding was that TCR beta sequences accurately predicted the HLA-A and HLA-B alleles for most subjects in the first cohort. A total of 150 to 200 TCR beta chains were listed by the study as associated with cytomegalovirus. A cluster of highly shared sequence variants was judged likely to represent a technical artifact of the sequencing pipeline. A later analysis reported that several top co-occurrence clusters appeared linked to parvovirus B19, influenza, CMV and Epstein-Barr virus. Linkage disequilibrium might explain the correlated functional status among segregating V segments, but an unknown experimental factor could not be ruled out. Compared with equally common non-associated chains, HLA-associated TCR beta chains in a later analysis were more clonally expanded and had lower generation probabilities. According to a later analysis, TCR association rates differed among HLA loci, with DRB1 alleles showing the most associated TCRs and HLA-C alleles showing the fewest. The authors suggested that the approach could potentially be generalized to other disease states and immunological phenotypes. A later genetic analysis reported fewer N-insertions in productive TCRs among donors in an Asian-associated ancestry cluster than the approximately 700-donor mean. Immune exposure information for the cohort was limited to CMV serostatus. Only TCR beta chains were sequenced in this cohort, and the absence of alpha or paired-chain data limited detectable features. Broadly in line with IMGT annotations, most TCR beta V segments showed up in productive rearrangements about 90% or about 30% of the time in an earlier analysis of about 500 of the donors. When HLA alleles, especially DR and DQ, strongly co-occurred, TCR associations were difficult to assign to individual alleles. The earlier analysis of some 560 of the donors excluded some 16 rarely observed V segments, including chromosome 9 orphons, because counts were too low. Because some donors lacked HLA typing at each locus, the association tests relied only on the typed subset. Presence/absence analyses assumed roughly uniform sequencing depth across donors, an assumption that may not hold.

The cohort consisted of 650 to 850 healthy bone marrow donors. Cohort members were all nominally healthy when sampled, although unrecorded immune exposures were likely present. The donor was CMV seronegative and was included in the group of under 450 seronegative cohort members. A peripheral blood sample was collected from each donor, and TCR beta sequencing was performed on peripheral blood mononuclear cells. The Qiagen DNeasy Blood Extraction Kit was used to extract genomic DNA from the blood cell samples. Germline trimming: 5 bases from V, 5 bases from J; junction bases outside gene matches: 14. Measured from the cysteine to the phenylalanine, the CDR3 is 16 residues long. Kept here is only the CDR3 DNA, which spans 48 bases and is read in frame from base 1. CDR1 is given as PRHDT and CDR2 as FYEKMQ, both from the germline V gene (reference sequence).

The TCR was taken from a man between 18 and 35 years old in good health and CMV-seronegative. The sequenced material came from PBMCs. Here the chain combines TRBV13 and TRBJ2-7, and 8 junction bases match TRBD1. The DNA is as follows: TGTGCCAGCAGCGTAAACGCCGGGACAGGTGTCAACGAGCAGTACTTC. Its product reads: CASSVNAGTGVNEQYF.